This TCR beta chain is from a study of regulatory T cells in long-lasting Graves disease. Combining iRepertoire HTBI primers with Arm-PCR of CDR3 regions, the authors built TCR beta libraries. Using its own MiXCR run on the multiplex PCR reads, TCRdb lists one record per CDR3 protein. The data show 400,000 to 500,000 distinct CDR3 sequences, under 25% seen once. The table lists this clonotype with a count of one. This CDR3 is 14 amino acids long. From germline, CDR1 is SGHTA and CDR2 FQGNSA. The ends lost 5 bases at V and 4 bases at J; junction bases unmatched: 6. Time point: persistent/refractory GD, antithyroid drugs over 5 years with positive TRAb. After RNA was extracted from PBMCs, the TCR library was made from it.

This receptor was identified in a female donor with Graves disease. The chain is built from TRBV7-2 and TRBJ2-5; 8 bases line up with TRBD2. The sequenced sample was peripheral blood mononuclear cells (PBMCs), obtained when the disease was refractory, from a patient treated with antithyroid drugs. CDR3 protein: CASSLGGGPETQYF. For the CDR3, the DNA is TGTGCCAGCAGCCTCGGGGGGGGGCCAGAGACCCAGTACTTC.